This record looks at one T cell receptor beta chain sequence and its context. The antigen it binds to is not known. No much larger clonotype is one base removed from it; base qualities were not supplied. Preparation of the library involved the immunoSEQ multiplex PCR assay. For the multiplex PCR, a mixture combining 60 forward primers for TCR Vbeta segments and 13 reverse primers for TCR Jbeta segments was used. A multiplex PCR assay on genomic DNA amplified the CDR3 region of rearranged TCR beta genes. Amplified TCR beta libraries were sequenced as 87-base-pair reads on the Illumina HiSeq System. On the study's bioinformatics: Across the 500 to 750 repertoires, a later analysis counted 78 million or so unique TCR beta chains, roughly 11 million of which were shared by at least two donors. Raw reads were error-corrected and collapsed into unique sequences by a nearest-neighbor algorithm in which closely related sequences were merged to remove PCR and sequencing errors. V, D and J gene segments were assigned by aligning CDR3 sequences to IMGT reference sequences. For a sequence to be retained, a match of at least six nucleotides to both a V gene segment and a J gene segment was required. A rearrangement counted as productive if the CDR3 had no stop codons and remained in frame with V and J, and every other rearrangement counted as non-productive. CDR3 was defined by IMGT convention, running from the second conserved V-encoded cysteine to the conserved J-encoded phenylalanine. The earlier analysis of 500 to 750 of the donors excluded any sequence lacking an unambiguous match to a single V gene segment. An earlier analysis of several hundred of the donors called V segments functional above 56.7% productive rearrangements and segregating when the between-donor standard deviation exceeded 5%. A statistical classification framework was built for diagnosing cytomegalovirus status from the catalog of TCR beta chain sequences. In a later analysis, TCR nucleotide sequences were compared against IMGT/GENE-DB human TR gene sequences so that V and J genes could be assigned. The TCRdist pipeline was used in a later analysis to assign CDR3 sequences and most-parsimonious VDJ recombination scenarios. In a later analysis, each TCR beta chain was defined by its CDR3 amino acid sequence together with its V-gene family, and reads without a unique V-gene family were excluded. A later analysis removed 600 or so highly shared, low-generation-probability nucleotide sequences to deal with suspected cross-contamination and a sequencing artifact. A later analysis calculated a clonal expansion index for each public chain from normalized within-repertoire ranks of inferred template counts. In a later analysis, generation probabilities were computed with a VDJ recombination model fitted to out-of-frame rearrangements, and the resulting probabilities were checked against IGoR. Hypergeometric tests were used in a later analysis to score TCR-TCR, TCR-HLA and TCR-CMV co-occurrence, with a repertoire-size bias correction applied to the TCR pairs. A later analysis estimated false discovery rates by permuting HLA or CMV assignments 20 times. A later analysis grouped co-occurring TCRs with DBSCAN, adding TCRdist sequence similarity when clustering within HLA-allele-positive subsets. Repertoires with fewer than 30,000 or more than 120,000 public chains, plus five repertoires with anomalous nucleotide sharing, were excluded from co-occurrence clustering. TCRdb retrieved this table from immuneACCESS and kept in-frame rearrangements only. Not all clones are present; in checked studies, unresolved V genes account for under half, and no reason is known for the remainder. The DNA gave D and trimming, while V, J and clone size come from that table. Here the sample has fewer than 150,000 clones; roughly 80% occur a single time. The ten largest clonotypes hold around 1.3% of the sample.

From the cysteine through the phenylalanine, the CDR3 covers 17 amino acids. Only the CDR3 DNA stays, 51 bases, in frame from base 1. V and J lose 1 base and 1 base, and a span of 16 bases separates them. In the germline V gene (reference sequence), CDR1 corresponds to LNHDA and CDR2 to SQIVND. The data were obtained in a study of cytomegalovirus exposure and HLA in healthy donors (dated by TCRdb to the late 2010s). Background for the entire study: An earlier analysis of several hundred of the donors reported about 250 Gb of sequence data and 117 million unique TCR beta sequences from 150 million to 200 million T cells. To predict cytomegalovirus infection status, the study brought together high-throughput TCR immunosequencing, statistical association of individual TCRs with disease status, and machine learning. An earlier analysis of roughly 580 of the donors used high-throughput TCR beta sequencing to judge whether each TCR beta V gene segment behaved as functional or pseudogenic. A later analysis re-analyzed previously published TCR beta repertoires from roughly 600 donors and added high-resolution HLA genotyping to study TCR occurrence patterns. All discovery cohort repertoires had been generated using a single sequencing platform. About 5 DR-DQ haplotypes were handled as single units for association and clustering, since linkage in the cohort was strong. About 280 gigabases of sequencing data and roughly 81 million unique TCR sequences made up an early release that covered approximately 650 HLA-typed donors. HLA typing included class I and class II loci at four-digit resolution. Typing coverage differed by locus: A, B, C, DRB1 and DQB1 were typed in roughly 620-640 donors, DQA1 in 522, DPA1 in around 600, and DPB1 in just under 490. The genetic ancestry cluster associated with self-reported Caucasian donors included roughly 84% of the approximately 410 genotyped donors. In a later genetic analysis, genome-wide SNP genotypes for about 65% of the roughly 700 donors were used, and that subset was treated as a discovery cohort. Along with the 666-subject first cohort, a separate validation cohort of roughly 110 different subjects was used. Rather than drawing on any new phenotypic data, the later analysis identified candidate immune exposures from TCR beta sequences and the way those sequences occurred across donors. Donor age, sex, ethnicity and CMV serostatus were compiled together with the repertoire data. The aim of the study was to test whether cataloging public T cell receptors could identify signatures of past pathogen exposure. Among a few hundred genotyped donors of the cohort, an average of around 240,000 unique TCR beta nucleotide sequences were sequenced per donor, around a sixth of them non-productive. The T cell repertoires of several hundred subjects were profiled by immunosequencing and related to cytomegalovirus serostatus. Overall results and qualifications from the work: According to a later analysis, TCR association rates differed among HLA loci, with DRB1 alleles showing the most associated TCRs and HLA-C alleles showing the fewest. In this cohort, only TCR beta chains were sequenced, and detectable features were limited by the absence of alpha or paired-chain data. The only immune exposure information available for the cohort was CMV serostatus. Some IMGT-functional V segments, including TRBV6-2 and TRBV6-3, could not be told apart with the 87-base-pair reads, so those segments were excluded. Several of the top co-occurrence clusters appeared to be linked to parvovirus B19, influenza, CMV and Epstein-Barr virus, according to a later analysis. In a later analysis, around 15,000 TCR beta sequences were associated with specific HLA alleles at a false discovery rate of 0.05. The authors suggested that the approach could potentially be extended to other disease states and immunological phenotypes. Presence/absence analyses assumed roughly uniform sequencing depth across donors, an assumption that may not hold. In an earlier analysis of around 600 of the donors, most TCR beta V segments were observed in productive rearrangements about 87% or about 30% of the time, broadly matching IMGT annotations. While some public TCRs were present in many individuals, most TCR sequences turned up only very rarely across donors. A later analysis found that HLA-associated TCR beta chains were more clonally expanded and had lower generation probabilities than equally common non-associated chains. The sequencing pipeline was judged likely to have produced a cluster of highly shared sequence variants as a technical artifact. A few of the identified cytomegalovirus-associated TCR beta chains were confirmed in vitro to be specific for cytomegalovirus antigens. Compared with the 666-donor mean, donors in an Asian-associated ancestry cluster had fewer N-insertions in productive TCRs, according to a later genetic analysis. Correlated functional status among segregating V segments might be attributable to linkage disequilibrium, but an unknown experimental factor could not be ruled out. Cytomegalovirus status was reported to be diagnosed by the classifier with high specificity and sensitivity in both the original and validation cohorts. Because counts were too low, about 15 rarely observed V segments, including chromosome 9 orphons, were left out of the earlier analysis of approximately 580 of the donors. HLA typing was unavailable for some donors at each locus, so association tests used only the typed subset. A later genetic analysis associated a missense DCLRE1C variant with V-gene and J-gene trimming of TCR beta chains, and an independent cohort replicated the association. When HLA alleles, especially DR and DQ, strongly co-occurred, attributing TCR associations to individual alleles was difficult. The study listed 150 to 200 TCR beta chains as associated with cytomegalovirus. Most CMV-associated TCR beta chains appeared to be HLA-restricted in a later analysis, and the HLA associations seemed to be driven largely by CMV exposure. A further reported finding was that TCR beta sequences accurately predicted the HLA-A and HLA-B alleles for most subjects in the first cohort.

The cohort consisted of 600 or so healthy bone marrow donors. Cohort members were all nominally healthy when sampled, although unrecorded immune exposures were likely present. The donor tested CMV seronegative, placing the donor among the 350 to 400 seronegative members of the cohort. A peripheral blood sample was collected from each donor, and TCR beta sequencing was performed on peripheral blood mononuclear cells. The Qiagen DNeasy Blood Extraction Kit was used to extract genomic DNA from the blood cell samples. Material for sequencing was PBMCs. The V gene is TRBV19 and the J gene is TRBJ1-1, and the D gene may be TRBD1, 6 bases matching. This receptor was identified in a female donor in good health and CMV-seronegative. DNA sequence: TGTGCCAGTAGTATAGTAGGGGCAGGGGAGACGAACACTGAAGCTTTCTTT. This codes for CASSIVGAGETNTEAFF.